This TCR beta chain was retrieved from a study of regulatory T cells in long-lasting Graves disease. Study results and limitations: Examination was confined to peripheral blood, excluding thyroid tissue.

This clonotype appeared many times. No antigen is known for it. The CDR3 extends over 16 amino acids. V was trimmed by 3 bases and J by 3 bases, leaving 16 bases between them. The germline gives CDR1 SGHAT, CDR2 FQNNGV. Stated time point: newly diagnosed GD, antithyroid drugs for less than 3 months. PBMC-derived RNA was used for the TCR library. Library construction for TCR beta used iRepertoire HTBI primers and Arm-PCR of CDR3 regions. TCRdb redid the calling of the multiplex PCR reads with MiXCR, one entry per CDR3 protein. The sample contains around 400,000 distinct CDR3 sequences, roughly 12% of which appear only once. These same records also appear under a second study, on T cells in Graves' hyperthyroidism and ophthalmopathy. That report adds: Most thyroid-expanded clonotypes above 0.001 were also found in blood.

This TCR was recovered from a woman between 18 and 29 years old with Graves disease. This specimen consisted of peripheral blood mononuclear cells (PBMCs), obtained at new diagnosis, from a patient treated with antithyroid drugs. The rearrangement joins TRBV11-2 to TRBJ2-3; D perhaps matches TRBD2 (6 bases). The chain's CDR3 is CASSFGAGWITDTQYF. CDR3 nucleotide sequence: TGTGCCAGCAGCTTTGGGGCGGGGTGGATTACAGATACGCAGTATTTT.